These 10 T cell receptor beta chains came from one sample sequenced in a study of T cell responses to AZD1222 COVID-19 vaccine. Profiling relied on immunoSEQ multiplex PCR, and the TCRdb table lists in-frame clones only, not all of them. Seen here are 35,000 to 50,000 clones, roughly 75% observed once, and the top ten hold about 20%. Sequenced here: peripheral blood, sampled 28 days after the second dose of the MenACWY control vaccine. These receptors all come from an adult who received the MenACWY meningococcal vaccine as a control.

The rearrangement links TRBV11-2 to TRBJ2-1, with D tentatively TRBD1 or TRBD2 (5 bases each). CDR1 SGHAT and CDR2 FQNNGV come from the germline V gene. The CDR3 extends over 17 amino acids. Trimming shortened V by 5 bases and J by 0 bases, and 17 bases separated the two germline ends. CDR3 residues: CASSPQGSGISYNEQFF. In DNA form, the CDR3 reads TGTGCCAGCAGCCCCCAGGGCTCCGGGATCTCCTACAATGAGCAGTTCTTC.

This chain joins TRBV5-1 and TRBJ1-2; D might be TRBD1 (6 bases). The length of the CDR3 is 14 residues. CDR1 and CDR2 (germline): SGHRS, YFSETQ. Trimming cost V 0 bases and J 8 bases, with 14 bases left between them. Here the CDR3 DNA reads TGCGCCAGCAGCTTGGGACAGGACCCCAGCGGCTACACCTTC. Protein: CASSLGQDPSGYTF.

This clone occurred once. V and J are TRBV10-2 and TRBJ1-3; D is undetermined. Germline values: CDR1 WSHSY, CDR2 SAAADI. The V and J ends lost 3 bases and 4 bases respectively, with 10 bases between them. The CDR3 contains 14 residues. As DNA, the CDR3 is TGCGCCAGCAGTGATGGTGGTGGAGGAAACACCATATATTTT. Protein: CASSDGGGGNTIYF.

The chain combines TRBV23-1 with TRBJ2-7; D is unclear. TRBV23-1 qualifies as an ORF whose function is uncertain. CDR3 length: 15 amino acids. The V end lost 0 bases, the J end lost 6 bases, and 15 bases lay between the germline ends. The DNA for the CDR3 is TGCGCCAGCAGTCAATCTAGCCATGGCAGGTTCGAGCAGTACGTC. Encoded protein: CASSQSSHGRFEQYV.

This chain joins TRBV5-1 and TRBJ2-1; 11 nucleotides agree with TRBD2. Looked up from germline, CDR1 is SGHRS and CDR2 is YFSETQ. The CDR3 is 16 residues long. The V and J ends lost 4 bases and 6 bases, in that order; junction bases with no gene match: 9. The CDR3 loop reads CASSISGGAFSNEQFF. The CDR3 nucleotides are TGCGCCAGCAGCATTAGCGGGGGGGCTTTTAGCAATGAGCAGTTCTTC.

This chain links TRBV19 with TRBJ2-3; 10 bases align to TRBD2. The germline gives CDR1 LNHDA, CDR2 SQIVND (reference sequence). Trimming removed 6 bases from V and 0 bases from J; junction bases left unmatched: 3. The CDR3 extends over 15 amino acids. Here the CDR3 reads CASSPGLASTDTQYF. The CDR3 nucleotides are TGTGCCAGTAGCCCGGGACTAGCGAGCACAGATACGCAGTATTTT.

This clone turned up a few times. The chain recombines TRBV27 with TRBJ1-2, with D perhaps matching TRBD1 (5 bases). The CDR3 length is 15 residues. The germline V and J ends were trimmed by 3 bases and 0 bases, with 11 bases remaining between them. Germline values: CDR1 MNHEY, CDR2 SMNVEV (reference sequence). CDR3 DNA sequence: TGTGCCAGCAGTTTCTGGGGGGAAGCTAACTATGGCTACACCTTC. Residues: CASSFWGEANYGYTF.

This clone came up many times. The sample has other DNA sequences that encode this CDR3 too. The chain joins TRBV4-2 to TRBJ2-3; the match to TRBD2 covers 8 bases. CDR1 and CDR2 from the germline V gene are LGHNA and YNFKEQ. CDR3 size: 14 residues. V lost 11 bases, J lost 3 bases, and 10 bases stayed unmatched. CDR3 amino acids: CAFRGGASTDTQYF. In DNA form, the CDR3 reads TGTGCCTTTCGGGGGGGGGCCTCTACAGATACGCAGTATTTT.

The chain recombines TRBV5-6 with TRBJ2-3; 8 positions match TRBD2. With V trimmed by 2 bases and J by 6 bases, 11 bases remained unmatched. The CDR3 contains 16 residues. Germline values: CDR1 SGHDT, CDR2 YYEEEE. CDR3 amino acids: CASSFQTSGRGDTQYF. In DNA form, the CDR3 reads TGTGCCAGCAGCTTCCAAACTAGCGGAAGGGGGGATACGCAGTATTTT.

The gene calls are TRBV7-9 and TRBJ1-4; a weak D match, TRBD1 (6 bases). With 5 bases removed from V and 11 bases from J, the gap between germline ends came to 9 bases. From germline, CDR1 is SEHNR and CDR2 FQNEAQ (reference sequence). This CDR3 spans 11 amino acids. The CDR3 region has the DNA TGTGCCAGCAGCCTTCAGGGGAAACTGTTTTTT. Its protein product is CASSLQGKLFF. The full variable domain, completed using reference TRBV7-9 and TRBJ1-4, is DTGVSQNPRHKITKRGQNVTFRCDPISEHNRLYWYRQTLGQGPEFLTYFQNEAQLEKSRLLSDRFSAERPKGSFSTLEIQRTEQGDSAMYLCASSLQGKLFFGSGTQLSVL.